This TCR beta chain stems from a study of neurological immune-mediated disorders. Regarding the study as a whole: The study found the most TCR clonal expansion in HTLV-1-associated myelopathy and the least in multiple sclerosis, below healthy controls. Among 34 multiple sclerosis patients, 18 had repertoires that phylogenetic grouping placed in one related-CDR3 cluster, a possible signature.

This clonotype appeared many times. As yet, its antigen is unknown. Template-switch 5'RACE cDNA synthesis added a 10-nucleotide unique molecular identifier. A single record per CDR3 protein comes from TCRdb applying MiXCR to the 5' RACE reads. The sample shows fewer than 85,000 distinct CDR3 sequences, about 4.5% of them seen only once. Time point here: longitudinal time-point 3. V was cut by 5 bases and J by 2 bases, with 11 bases left in between. This CDR3 comprises 14 residues. What was sequenced was PBMCs. The rearrangement joins TRBV12-3 or TRBV12-4 to TRBJ2-3; the D gene is possibly TRBD2 (5 bases). The TCR sequence derives from a woman aged 60 to 75 with multiple sclerosis. The CDR3, as DNA: TGTGCCAGCAGTCGCGACTATTCCACAGATACGCAGTATTTT. It yields the protein CASSRDYSTDTQYF.